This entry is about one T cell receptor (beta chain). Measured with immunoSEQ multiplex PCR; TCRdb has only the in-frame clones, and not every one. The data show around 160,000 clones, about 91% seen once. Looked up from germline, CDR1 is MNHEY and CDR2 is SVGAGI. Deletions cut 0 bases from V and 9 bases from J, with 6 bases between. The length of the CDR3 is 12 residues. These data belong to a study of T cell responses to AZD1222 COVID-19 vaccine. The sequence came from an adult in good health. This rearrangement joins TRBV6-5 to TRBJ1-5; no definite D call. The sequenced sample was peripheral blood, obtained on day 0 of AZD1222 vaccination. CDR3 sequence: CASSYSKGPQHF. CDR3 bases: TGTGCCAGCAGTTACTCCAAGGGGCCCCAGCATTTT.